Following are 5 T cell receptor beta chains from one sample sequenced in a study of naive CD8 T cells in extremely preterm neonates. Study observations and caveats: Compared with older groups, preterm CDR3s were shorter, with fewer N additions and less trimming.

Assay used: immunoSEQ multiplex PCR; TCRdb lists only in-frame clones, some missing. The data show 21,000 or so clones, with around 89% seen just once and roughly 1% held by the top ten. Extremely preterm births at about 22-27 weeks of gestation supplied the samples. No antigen has been identified for these receptors. The sequenced material came from naive CD8+ T cells from cord blood. The receptor set was obtained from a boy who was born preterm.

This sequence joins TRBV5-1 and TRBJ2-4; D is unresolved. Trimming took off 0 bases at V and 0 bases at J, with 4 bases between the two ends. The CDR3 contains 14 residues. CDR1 is SGHRS and CDR2 is YFSETQ in the germline V gene. The CDR3 DNA reads as TGCGCCAGCAGCTTGGACATAGCCAAAAACATTCAGTACTTC. Amino acids: CASSLDIAKNIQYF.

This clone turned up a few times. The rearrangement joins TRBV5-1 to TRBJ2-2, with D hard to call. With 4 bases removed from V and 0 bases from J, the gap between germline ends came to 1 base. The CDR3 sequence is 12 residues long. Germline values: CDR1 SGHRS, CDR2 YFSETQ. The CDR3 loop reads CASSPNTGELFF. The CDR3 DNA follows: TGCGCCAGCAGCCCGAACACCGGGGAGCTGTTTTTT.

CDR3 coding DNA: TGCGCCAGCAGCCAAGACGGGGGGGCCTACGAGCAGTACTTC. Translation: CASSQDGGAYEQYF. This sequence joins TRBV4-3 and TRBJ2-7; 8 bases are a match to TRBD2. The CDR3 length is 14 residues. Germline loops: CDR1 LGHNA, CDR2 YSLEER. The ends lost 0 bases at V and 2 bases at J; junction bases unmatched: 0.

The V gene is TRBV29-1, the J gene TRBJ1-3; D remains unclear. The V end was cut by 3 bases, the J end by 0 bases, with 3 bases between. CDR3 length: 12 residues. CDR1 and CDR2 from the germline V gene are SQVTM and ANQGSEA. In nucleotides, the CDR3 is TGCAGCGTTGACAGCTCTGGAAACACCATATATTTT. Its translation: CSVDSSGNTIYF.

The chain links TRBV30 to TRBJ1-1; tentatively, D is TRBD1 (5 bases). Germline lookup yields CDR1 GTSNPN and CDR2 SVGIG (reference sequence). The CDR3 runs to 12 residues. Trimming removed 4 bases at V and 3 bases at J, with 9 bases between. Written as DNA, the CDR3 is TGTGCCTGGATCAACAGGCACACTGAAGCTTTCTTT. Translating it yields CAWINRHTEAFF.